Each of the 9 T cell receptor beta chains below was sequenced from the same sample in a study of quantifying T cell responses using KT2 cells. Study overall: Reverse transcription used primers in the TCR alpha and beta constant regions.

The cDNA 3' end received a ligated oligonucleotide with a UMI. The first PCR ran 4 to 5 cycles with an equimolar RC1.1 and RC1.2 beta primer mix. TCRdb called the UMI-ligation and nested PCR reads again in MiXCR, with one record for every CDR3 protein. The data hold 39,000 or so distinct CDR3 sequences, with approximately 17% observed a single time. Input material: PBMCs spiked with cells of the T cell clone KT2. These receptors originate from a human donor.

This clonotype occurred a few times. One junction end disagrees with the germline gene, perhaps due to a read error. The chain has TRBV5-1 and TRBJ2-3, with TRBD2 matching 7 bases. Germline-derived CDR1 and CDR2 are SGHRS and YFSETQ. The CDR3 loop spans 15 amino acids. CDR3 region: CTSSLNSGVTDTQYF. CDR3 sequence (DNA): TGCACCAGCAGCTTGAACAGCGGGGTCACAGATACGCAGTATTTT. The full variable domain, with the rest looked up from reference TRBV5-1 and TRBJ2-3, is KAGVTQTPRYLIKTRGQQVTLSCSPISGHRSVSWYQQTPGQGLQFLFEYFSETQRNKGNFPGRFSGRQFSNSRSEMNVSTLELGDSALYLCTSSLNSGVTDTQYFGPGTRLTVL.

This clonotype came up a few times. The chain links TRBV4-2 to TRBJ2-3; 12 bases map to TRBD2. V lost 1 base to trimming and J lost 6 bases; unmatched junction nucleotides: 11. The germline V gene has CDR1 LGHNA and CDR2 YNFKEQ. This CDR3 is 18 amino acids long. The CDR3 sequence is CASSQGGRLAGVKDTQYF. CDR3 nucleotides: TGTGCCAGCAGCCAAGGAGGCCGACTAGCGGGAGTTAAGGATACGCAGTATTTT.

This chain connects TRBV12-3 or TRBV12-4 to TRBJ2-7; D is unclear. The CDR3 has 14 amino acids. Trimming shortened V by 2 bases and J by 6 bases, and 14 bases separated the two germline ends. CDR3 loop: CASSLRTERREQYF. The CDR3 region has the DNA TGTGCCAGCAGTTTAAGGACCGAACGGCGCGAGCAGTACTTC.

The chain has TRBV6-5 and TRBJ1-4; the match to TRBD1 covers 7 bases. The V gene end was trimmed by 6 bases and the J gene end by 0 bases; junction bases not matched to a gene: 4. The CDR3 runs 15 residues. Germline V CDR1 and CDR2: MNHEY, SVGAGI. The CDR3 nucleotides are TGTGCCAGCAGGGCCAGGGGGACAACTAATGAAAAACTGTTTTTT. This sequence encodes CASRARGTTNEKLFF.

The sample holds a few counts of this clonotype. Here the CDR3 DNA reads TGTGCCAGCAGCTTGGATTCTCGGACAGGGGGCGCGCACACTGAAGCTTTCTTT. Protein: CASSLDSRTGGAHTEAFF. The V call is TRBV7-8, the J call TRBJ1-1, with 11 bases lining up with TRBD1. V trimming: 3 bases; J trimming: 3 bases; junction bases outside the gene matches: 12. CDR3 size: 18 residues. Looked up from germline, CDR1 is SGHVS and CDR2 is FQNEAQ.

The V and J genes are TRBV20-1 and TRBJ2-1; 12 nucleotides align to TRBD2. Germline V gives CDR1 DFQATT, CDR2 SNEGSKA (reference sequence). The J segment lost 5 bases and the V segment lost 4 bases, leaving 3 bases of the junction unmatched. There are 14 residues in the CDR3. The CDR3 DNA is TGCAGTGCTAAGACTAGCGGGGGAAACAATGAGCAGTTCTTC. As protein: CSAKTSGGNNEQFF.

The chain recombines TRBV2 with TRBJ2-3; a possible D gene is TRBD2 (6 bases). The length of the CDR3 is 16 residues. Germline values: CDR1 SNHLY, CDR2 FYNNEI. The ends were cut back, 7 bases at V and 0 bases at J, with 17 bases in the middle. The CDR3: CASTVSPGESTDTQYF. CDR3 nucleotide sequence: TGTGCCAGCACCGTCTCTCCGGGAGAAAGCACAGATACGCAGTATTTT.

This clonotype was counted a few times. The chain joins TRBV29-1 to TRBJ2-7; TRBD2 matches 7 bases. The J segment lost 3 bases and the V segment lost 5 bases, leaving 10 bases of the junction unmatched. From germline, CDR1 is SQVTM and CDR2 ANQGSEA. The CDR3 runs to 14 residues. The CDR3, as DNA: TGCAGCGTTCTCGGCGGGAGATTCGTCTACGAGCAGTACTTC. Amino acid sequence: CSVLGGRFVYEQYF.

The V call is TRBV20-1, the J call TRBJ2-3; 7 positions agree with TRBD2. The CDR3 contains 12 residues. Germline assignment: CDR1 DFQATT and CDR2 SNEGSKA (reference sequence). Trimming cost V 7 bases and J 4 bases; bases outside gene matches: 5. This CDR3 reads CSGAGEADTQYF. The CDR3 bases are TGCAGTGGGGCGGGGGAAGCAGATACGCAGTATTTT.